Following are 8 T cell receptor beta chains from one sample sequenced in a study of identical twins. TCRdb called the 5' RACE reads again in MiXCR, with one record for every CDR3 protein. Among over 550,000 distinct CDR3 sequences listed, roughly 6.6% were seen once. This sample was shared with a second study, whose subject was yellow fever vaccine responses in identical twins.

Sequencing was performed on PBMCs. The receptors were sampled from a woman between 18 and 29 years old in good health.

V and J are TRBV19 and TRBJ2-1; D remains ambiguous. The V and J ends lost 8 bases and 7 bases respectively, with 9 bases between them. CDR1 LNHDA and CDR2 SQIVND come from the germline V gene (reference sequence). The CDR3 extends over 11 amino acids. The CDR3 region is CASATENEQFF. The CDR3 DNA reads as TGTGCCAGTGCAACAGAAAATGAGCAGTTCTTC.

This clonotype has a handful of counts. The V and J genes are TRBV12-3 or TRBV12-4 and TRBJ2-1; the match to TRBD2 covers 14 bases. Germline trimming cut 4 bases from V and 6 bases from J; bases unmatched to any gene: 5. The CDR3 extends over 16 amino acids. The CDR3 DNA follows: TGTGCCAGCAGTTCGGGACTAGCGGGGGTCGTCAATGAGCAGTTCTTC. This translates into CASSSGLAGVVNEQFF.

The gene calls are TRBV18 and TRBJ2-3; D is perhaps TRBD1 (6 bases). Trimming stripped 2 bases from V and 2 bases from J, with 14 bases between. The CDR3 loop spans 16 amino acids. CDR1 is KGHSH and CDR2 is LQKENI in the germline V gene. The CDR3 DNA reads as TGTGCCAGCTCACCAGGGACACGACTGAACACAGATACGCAGTATTTT. This codes for CASSPGTRLNTDTQYF.

The V and J genes are TRBV19 and TRBJ2-2; tentative D call: TRBD1 (5 bases). The V end was cut by 1 base, the J end by 1 base, with 10 bases between. CDR1 is LNHDA, CDR2 SQIVND, per germline (reference sequence). This CDR3 spans 16 amino acids. CDR3: CASSIGGGVNTGELFF. The CDR3 nucleotides are TGTGCCAGTAGTATAGGGGGCGGCGTGAACACCGGGGAGCTGTTTTTT.

This clonotype was counted ten times or more. The gene calls are TRBV6-2 or TRBV6-3 and TRBJ2-7; tentatively, D is TRBD2 (5 bases). The CDR3 extends over 14 amino acids. V was pared by 6 bases and J by 2 bases, with 14 bases between. Per germline, CDR1 MNHEY and CDR2 SVGEGT. CDR3 sequence reads: CASRTLSGPYEQYV. CDR3 nucleotides: TGTGCCAGCAGAACCTTGAGCGGACCCTACGAGCAGTACGTC.

This clonotype was picked up many times. The rearrangement uses TRBV28 and TRBJ1-3, with D unclear. The CDR3 extends over 15 amino acids. The germline V gene has CDR1 MDHEN and CDR2 SYDVKM. The V end was cut by 5 bases, the J end by 8 bases, with 19 bases between. The CDR3 protein is CASSADGKFADTIYF. The CDR3 DNA reads TGTGCCAGCAGTGCCGACGGAAAATTCGCGGACACCATATATTTT.

This clonotype was seen repeatedly, ten times or more. V and J are TRBV3-1 and TRBJ2-1; D gene unclear. Germline V CDR1 and CDR2: LGHDT, YNNKEL (reference sequence). V was cut by 1 base and J by 0 bases, with 4 bases left in between. This CDR3 spans 14 amino acids. CDR3 nucleotides: TGTGCCAGCAGCCAAGGGCTCTCCTACAATGAGCAGTTCTTC. Encoded protein: CASSQGLSYNEQFF.

There are many counts of this clonotype. The chain couples TRBV20-1 to TRBJ2-3, with 13 bases that match TRBD2. Per germline, CDR1 DFQATT and CDR2 SNEGSKA (reference sequence). The V gene end was trimmed by 5 bases and the J gene end by 4 bases; junction bases not matched to a gene: 6. CDR3 size: 15 residues. In DNA form, the CDR3 reads TGCAGTGCTCGACTAGCGGGGGGCCACCCAGATACGCAGTATTTT. This sequence encodes CSARLAGGHPDTQYF.